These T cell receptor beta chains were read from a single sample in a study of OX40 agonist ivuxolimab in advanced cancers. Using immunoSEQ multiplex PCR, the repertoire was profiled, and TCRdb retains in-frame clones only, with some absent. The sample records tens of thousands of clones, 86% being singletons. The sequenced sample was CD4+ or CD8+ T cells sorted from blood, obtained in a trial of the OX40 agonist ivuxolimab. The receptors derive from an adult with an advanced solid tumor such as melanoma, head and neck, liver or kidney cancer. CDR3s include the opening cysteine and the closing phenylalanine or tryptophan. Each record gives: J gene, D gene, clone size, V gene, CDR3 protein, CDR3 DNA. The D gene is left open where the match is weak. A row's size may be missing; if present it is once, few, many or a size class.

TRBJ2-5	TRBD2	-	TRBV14	CASSLTLAGGQETQYF	TGTGCCAGCAGTCTTACACTAGCGGGGGGCCAAGAGACCCAGTACTTC
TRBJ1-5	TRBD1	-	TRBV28	CASRTRGLGNQPQHF	TGTGCCAGCCGGACGAGGGGGCTCGGCAATCAGCCCCAGCATTTT
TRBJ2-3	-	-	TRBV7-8	CASSLRISGGISTDTQYF	TGTGCCAGCAGCTTGCGGATTTCGGGCGGTATTAGCACAGATACGCAGTATTTT
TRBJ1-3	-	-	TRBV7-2	CASSLHGTPGNTIYF	TGTGCCAGCAGCTTGCACGGGACACCTGGAAACACCATATATTTT
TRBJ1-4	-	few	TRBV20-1	CSAPLAGPLFF	TGCAGTGCTCCGTTGGCAGGGCCACTGTTTTTT
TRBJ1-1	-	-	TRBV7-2	CASSPRIDRLNTEAFF	TGTGCCAGCAGCCCCCGAATAGACAGACTGAACACTGAAGCTTTCTTT
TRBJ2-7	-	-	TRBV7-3	CASSLYTLSYEQYF	TGTGCCAGCAGCTTATACACTTTGTCGTACGAGCAGTACTTC
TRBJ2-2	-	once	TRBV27	CASSLTLVNTGELFF	TGTGCCAGCAGTTTGACACTGGTTAACACCGGGGAGCTGTTTTTT
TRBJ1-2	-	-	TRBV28	CASRTAAGGNYGYTF	TGTGCCAGCAGAACCGCCGCCGGGGGTAACTATGGCTACACCTTC
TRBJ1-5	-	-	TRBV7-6	CASSLAGLNQPQHF	TGTGCCAGCAGCTTAGCAGGGCTCAATCAGCCCCAGCATTTT
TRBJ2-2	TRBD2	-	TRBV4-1	CASSQGGLVAGETGELFF	TGCGCCAGCAGCCAAGGAGGTTTAGTAGCGGGAGAGACGGGGGAGCTGTTTTTT
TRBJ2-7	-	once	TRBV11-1	CASSQTARSYEQYF	TGTGCCAGCAGTCAGACAGCCCGCTCCTACGAGCAGTACTTC
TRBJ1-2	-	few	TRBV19	CASSMGPGINYGYTF	TGTGCCAGTAGTATGGGGCCAGGAATTAACTATGGCTACACCTTC
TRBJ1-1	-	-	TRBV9	CASSRDSSEAFF	TGTGCCAGCAGCAGAGACAGCTCAGAAGCTTTCTTT
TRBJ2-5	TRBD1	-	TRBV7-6	CASSSRTGAKTQYF	TGTGCCAGCAGCTCCCGGACAGGGGCGAAGACCCAGTACTTC
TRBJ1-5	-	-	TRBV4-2	CASSQDLSNQPQHF	TGTGCCAGCAGCCAAGATTTATCCAATCAGCCCCAGCATTTT
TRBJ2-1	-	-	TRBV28	CASSDPRGARTSSEQFF	TGTGCCAGCAGTGACCCGAGGGGAGCGAGAACCAGCAGCGAGCAGTTCTTC